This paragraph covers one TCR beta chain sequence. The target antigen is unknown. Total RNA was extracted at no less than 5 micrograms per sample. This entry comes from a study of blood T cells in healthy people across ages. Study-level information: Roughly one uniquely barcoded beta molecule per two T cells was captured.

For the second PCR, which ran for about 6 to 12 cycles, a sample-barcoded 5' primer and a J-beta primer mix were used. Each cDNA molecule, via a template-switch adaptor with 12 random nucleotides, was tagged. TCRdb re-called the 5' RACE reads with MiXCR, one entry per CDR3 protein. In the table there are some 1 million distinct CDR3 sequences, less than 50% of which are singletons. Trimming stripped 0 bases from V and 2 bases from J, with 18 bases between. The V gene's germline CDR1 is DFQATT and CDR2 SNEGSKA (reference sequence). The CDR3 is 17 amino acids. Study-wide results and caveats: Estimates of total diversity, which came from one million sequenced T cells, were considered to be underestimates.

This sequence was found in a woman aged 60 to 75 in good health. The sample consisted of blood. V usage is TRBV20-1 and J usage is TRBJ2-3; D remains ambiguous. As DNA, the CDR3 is TGCAGTGCTAGAGATATTTACATGGAAAGAAACACAGATACGCAGTATTTT. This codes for CSARDIYMERNTDTQYF.